This T cell receptor beta chain was sequenced in a study of T cell responses to AZD1222 COVID-19 vaccine. Study details: Second-dose timings of about 4 or about 12 weeks were pooled. Study-level findings and limits: Researchers took repertoire samples only after the peak T cell response had come. Donors skewed white British and female; clonal diversity was possibly underestimated. The study identified only 6 or 7 AZD1222 recipients as seropositive at baseline.

Using immunoSEQ multiplex PCR, the repertoire was profiled, and TCRdb retains in-frame clones only, with some absent. The table has some 150,000 clones, roughly 92% seen once. Points on this clone: Its antigen remains unknown.

Germline V CDR1 and CDR2: SGDLS, YYNGEE. Losses at the gene ends were 4 bases for V and 4 bases for J; bases not matched to a gene: 2. The CDR3 covers 14 residues. This chain joins TRBV9 and TRBJ1-3, with 10 bases matching TRBD1. The sequenced sample was peripheral blood, obtained on day 0 of AZD1222 vaccination. The TCR comes from an adult in good health. CDR3 amino acids: CASSRDRGGNTIYF. The CDR3 DNA follows: TGTGCCAGCAGCCGGGACAGGGGCGGAAACACCATATATTTT.